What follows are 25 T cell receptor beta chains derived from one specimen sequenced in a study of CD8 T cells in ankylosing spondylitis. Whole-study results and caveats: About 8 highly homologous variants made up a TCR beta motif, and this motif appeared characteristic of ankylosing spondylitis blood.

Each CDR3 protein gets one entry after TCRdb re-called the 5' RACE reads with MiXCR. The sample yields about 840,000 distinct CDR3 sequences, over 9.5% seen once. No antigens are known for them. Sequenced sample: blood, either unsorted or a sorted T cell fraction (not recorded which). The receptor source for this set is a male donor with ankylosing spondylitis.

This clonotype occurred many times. CDR3 sequence reads: CASSPPGNSYEQYF. CDR3 DNA: TGTGCCAGCAGTCCACCGGGTAACTCCTACGAGCAGTACTTC. V usage is TRBV6-2 or TRBV6-3 and J usage is TRBJ2-7, with D uncertain. With 5 bases removed from V and 0 bases from J, the gap between germline ends came to 11 bases. From germline, CDR1 is MNHEY and CDR2 SVGEGT. The CDR3 extends over 14 amino acids.

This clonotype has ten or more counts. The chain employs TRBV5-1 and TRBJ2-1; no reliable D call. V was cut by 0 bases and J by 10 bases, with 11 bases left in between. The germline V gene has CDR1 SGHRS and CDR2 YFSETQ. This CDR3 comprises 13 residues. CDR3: CASSLVTLGEQFF. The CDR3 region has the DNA TGCGCCAGCAGCTTGGTGACCCTCGGGGAGCAGTTCTTC.

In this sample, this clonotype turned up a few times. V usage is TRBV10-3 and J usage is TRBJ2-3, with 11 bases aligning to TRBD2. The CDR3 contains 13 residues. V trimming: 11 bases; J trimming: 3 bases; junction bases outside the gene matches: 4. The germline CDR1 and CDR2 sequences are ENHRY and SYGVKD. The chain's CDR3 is CAVTSGVTDTQYF. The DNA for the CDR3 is TGTGCCGTGACTAGCGGGGTTACAGATACGCAGTATTTT.

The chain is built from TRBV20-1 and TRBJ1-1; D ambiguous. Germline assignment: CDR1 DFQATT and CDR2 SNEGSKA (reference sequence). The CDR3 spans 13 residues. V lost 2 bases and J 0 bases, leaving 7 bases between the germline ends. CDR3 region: CSARQTLNTEAFF. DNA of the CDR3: TGCAGTGCTAGACAGACCTTGAACACTGAAGCTTTCTTT.

Written as DNA, the CDR3 is TGCAGTGCCTCGGCAGGGCCCCAGAGGCCCCAGCATTTT. This encodes CSASAGPQRPQHF. V and J are TRBV20-1 and TRBJ1-5; the D gene is possibly TRBD1 (5 bases). V was trimmed by 6 bases and J by 9 bases, leaving 18 bases between them. The length of the CDR3 is 13 residues. In germline, CDR1 is DFQATT, CDR2 SNEGSKA (reference sequence).

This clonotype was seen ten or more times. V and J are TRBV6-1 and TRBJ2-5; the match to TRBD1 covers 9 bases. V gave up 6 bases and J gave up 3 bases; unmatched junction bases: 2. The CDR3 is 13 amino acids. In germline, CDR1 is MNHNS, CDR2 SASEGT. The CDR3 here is CASSRDREETQYF. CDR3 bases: TGTGCCAGCAGCCGGGACAGGGAAGAGACCCAGTACTTC.

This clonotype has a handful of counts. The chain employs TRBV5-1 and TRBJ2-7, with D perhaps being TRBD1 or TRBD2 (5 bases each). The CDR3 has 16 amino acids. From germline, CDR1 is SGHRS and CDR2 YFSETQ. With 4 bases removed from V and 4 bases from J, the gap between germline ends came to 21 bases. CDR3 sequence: CASSGDPGWGKYEQYF. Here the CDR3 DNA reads TGCGCCAGCAGCGGAGACCCCGGCTGGGGGAAATACGAGCAGTACTTC. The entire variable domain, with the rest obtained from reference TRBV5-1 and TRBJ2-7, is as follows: KAGVTQTPRYLIKTRGQQVTLSCSPISGHRSVSWYQQTPGQGLQFLFEYFSETQRNKGNFPGRFSGRQFSNSRSEMNVSTLELGDSALYLCASSGDPGWGKYEQYFGPGTRLTVT.

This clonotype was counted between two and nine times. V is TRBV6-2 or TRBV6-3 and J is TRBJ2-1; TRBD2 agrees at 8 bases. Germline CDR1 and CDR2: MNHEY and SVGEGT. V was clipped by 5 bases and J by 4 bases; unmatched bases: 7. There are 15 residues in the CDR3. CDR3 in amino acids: CASSPQGLGYNEQFF. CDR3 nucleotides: TGTGCCAGCAGTCCCCAGGGACTAGGATACAATGAGCAGTTCTTC.

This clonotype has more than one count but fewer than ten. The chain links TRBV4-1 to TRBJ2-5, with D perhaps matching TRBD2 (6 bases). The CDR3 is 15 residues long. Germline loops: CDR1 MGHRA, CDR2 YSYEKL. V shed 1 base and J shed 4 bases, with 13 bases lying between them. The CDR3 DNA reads TGCGCCAGCAGCCAAGTGGCACTAGCATCAGAGACCCAGTACTTC. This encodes CASSQVALASETQYF.

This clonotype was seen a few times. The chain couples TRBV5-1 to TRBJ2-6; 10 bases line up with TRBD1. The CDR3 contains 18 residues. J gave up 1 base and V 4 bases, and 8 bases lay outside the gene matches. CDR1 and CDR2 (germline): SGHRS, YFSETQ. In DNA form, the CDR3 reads TGCGCCAGCAGCATGCGACAGGGGGCAAATTCTGGGGCCAACGTCCTGACTTTC. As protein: CASSMRQGANSGANVLTF.

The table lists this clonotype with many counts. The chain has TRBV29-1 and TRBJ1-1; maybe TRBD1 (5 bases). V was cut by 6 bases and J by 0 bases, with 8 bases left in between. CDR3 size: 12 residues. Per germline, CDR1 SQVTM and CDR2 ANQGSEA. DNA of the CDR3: TGCAGCGTCAGGACAATGAACACTGAAGCTTTCTTT. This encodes CSVRTMNTEAFF.

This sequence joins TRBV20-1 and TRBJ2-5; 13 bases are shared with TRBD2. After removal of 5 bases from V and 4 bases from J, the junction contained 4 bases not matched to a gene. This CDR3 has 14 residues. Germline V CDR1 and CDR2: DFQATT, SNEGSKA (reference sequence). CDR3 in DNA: TGCAGTGCTCCCCGGACTAGCGGGGGAGAGACCCAGTACTTC. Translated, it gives CSAPRTSGGETQYF.

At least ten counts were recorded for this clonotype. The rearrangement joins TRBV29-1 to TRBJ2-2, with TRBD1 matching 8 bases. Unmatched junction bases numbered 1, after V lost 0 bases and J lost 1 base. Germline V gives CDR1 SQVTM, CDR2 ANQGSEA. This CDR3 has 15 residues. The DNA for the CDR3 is TGCAGCGTTGAAGAAGACAGGGGGAACACCGGGGAGCTGTTTTTT. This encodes CSVEEDRGNTGELFF.

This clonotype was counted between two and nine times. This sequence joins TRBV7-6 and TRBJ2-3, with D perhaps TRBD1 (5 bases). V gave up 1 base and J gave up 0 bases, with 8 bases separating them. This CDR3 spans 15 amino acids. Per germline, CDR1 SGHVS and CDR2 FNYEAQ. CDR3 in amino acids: CASSLGPGSTDTQYF. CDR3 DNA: TGTGCCAGCAGCTTAGGTCCAGGGAGCACAGATACGCAGTATTTT.

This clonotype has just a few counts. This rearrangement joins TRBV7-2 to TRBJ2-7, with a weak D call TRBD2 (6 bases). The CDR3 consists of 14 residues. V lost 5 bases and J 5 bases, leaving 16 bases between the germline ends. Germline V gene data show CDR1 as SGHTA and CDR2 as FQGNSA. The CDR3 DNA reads TGTGCCAGCAGCCGGGGACTCGGGAGCGACGAGCAGTACTTC. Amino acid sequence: CASSRGLGSDEQYF. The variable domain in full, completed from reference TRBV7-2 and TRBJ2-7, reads GAGVSQSPSNKVTEKGKDVELRCDPISGHTALYWYRQSLGQGLEFLIYFQGNSAPDKSGLPSDRFSAERTGGSVSTLTIQRTQQEDSAVYLCASSRGLGSDEQYFGPGTRLTVT.

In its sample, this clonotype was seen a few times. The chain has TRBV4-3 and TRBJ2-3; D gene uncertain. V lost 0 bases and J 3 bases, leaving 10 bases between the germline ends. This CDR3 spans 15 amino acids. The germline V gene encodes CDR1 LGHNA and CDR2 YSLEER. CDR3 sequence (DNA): TGCGCCAGCAGCCAAGAGATAGGAAATACAGATACGCAGTATTTT. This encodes CASSQEIGNTDTQYF.

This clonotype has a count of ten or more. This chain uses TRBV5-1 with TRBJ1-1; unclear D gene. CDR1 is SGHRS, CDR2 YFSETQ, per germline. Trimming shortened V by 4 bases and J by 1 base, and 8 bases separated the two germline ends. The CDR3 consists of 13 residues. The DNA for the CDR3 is TGCGCCAGCAGCCCCAGATCGAACACTGAAGCTTTCTTT. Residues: CASSPRSNTEAFF.

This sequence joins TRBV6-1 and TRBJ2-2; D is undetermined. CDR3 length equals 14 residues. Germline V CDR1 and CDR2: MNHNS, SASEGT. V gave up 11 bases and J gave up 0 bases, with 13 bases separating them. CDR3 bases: TGTGCCCTTAAATATGGAGCGAACACCGGGGAGCTGTTTTTT. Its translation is CALKYGANTGELFF.

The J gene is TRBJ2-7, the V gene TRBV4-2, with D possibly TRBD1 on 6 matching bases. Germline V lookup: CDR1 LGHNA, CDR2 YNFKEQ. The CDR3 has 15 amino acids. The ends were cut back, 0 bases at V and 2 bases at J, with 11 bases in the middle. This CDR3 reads CASSQDHRAAYEQYF. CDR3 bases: TGTGCCAGCAGCCAAGATCACAGGGCTGCCTACGAGCAGTACTTC.

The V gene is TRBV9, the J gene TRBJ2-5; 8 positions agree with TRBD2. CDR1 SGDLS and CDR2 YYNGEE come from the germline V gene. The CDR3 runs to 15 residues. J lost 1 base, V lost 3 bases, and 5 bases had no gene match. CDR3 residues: CASSGGLVLQETQYF. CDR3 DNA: TGTGCCAGCAGCGGGGGACTAGTTCTCCAAGAGACCCAGTACTTC.

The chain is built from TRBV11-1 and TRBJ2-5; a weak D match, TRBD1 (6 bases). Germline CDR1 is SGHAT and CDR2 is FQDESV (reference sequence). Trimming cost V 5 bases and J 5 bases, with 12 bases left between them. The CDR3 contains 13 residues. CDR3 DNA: TGTGCCAGCAGCCCCAGGGGCTGGGAGACCCAGTACTTC. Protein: CASSPRGWETQYF.

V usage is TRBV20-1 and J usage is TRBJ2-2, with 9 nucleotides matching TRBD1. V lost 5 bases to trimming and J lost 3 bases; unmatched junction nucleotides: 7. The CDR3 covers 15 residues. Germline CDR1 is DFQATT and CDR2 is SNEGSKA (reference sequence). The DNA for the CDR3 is TGCAGTGCTCCGAACAGGGGGCAGGACACCGGGGAGCTGTTTTTT. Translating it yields CSAPNRGQDTGELFF.

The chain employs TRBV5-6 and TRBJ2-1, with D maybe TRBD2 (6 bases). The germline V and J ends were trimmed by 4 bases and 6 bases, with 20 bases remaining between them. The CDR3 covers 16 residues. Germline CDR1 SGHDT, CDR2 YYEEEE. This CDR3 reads CASSKAGTGTFNEQFF. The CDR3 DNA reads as TGTGCCAGCAGCAAGGCCGGGACTGGCACATTCAATGAGCAGTTCTTC.

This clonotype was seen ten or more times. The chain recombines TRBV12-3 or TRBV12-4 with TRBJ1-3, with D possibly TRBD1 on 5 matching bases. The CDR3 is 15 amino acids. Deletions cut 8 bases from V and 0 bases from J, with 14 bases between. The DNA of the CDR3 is TGTGCCAGCGGGGCGGACCTTAACTCTGGAAACACCATATATTTT. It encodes CASGADLNSGNTIYF.

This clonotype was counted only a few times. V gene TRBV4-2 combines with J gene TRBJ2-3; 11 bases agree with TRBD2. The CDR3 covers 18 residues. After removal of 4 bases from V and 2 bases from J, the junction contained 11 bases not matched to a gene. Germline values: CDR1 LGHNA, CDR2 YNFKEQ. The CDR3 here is CASSLGTSGPSSTDTQYF. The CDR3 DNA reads TGTGCCAGCAGCCTCGGGACTAGCGGACCTAGTTCCACAGATACGCAGTATTTT.